The source of this T cell receptor (beta chain) is a study of PD-1 blockade in classical Hodgkin lymphoma. The V gene lost 8 bases and the J gene lost 11 bases, with 15 bases spanning the gap. The CDR3 sequence is 11 residues long. In germline, CDR1 is MNHEY, CDR2 SVGAGI. Sequencing used immunoSEQ multiplex PCR; TCRdb keeps in-frame clones, though not all of them. The sample carries just over 35,000 clones, around 70% recorded once. Every patient had relapsed following autologous stem cell transplantation, and cohorts differed in brentuximab vedotin exposure. Patients showed best responses of complete response, partial response or progressive disease.

The specimen was peripheral blood mononuclear cells (PBMCs), collected before the second cycle of nivolumab. V usage is TRBV6-5 and J usage is TRBJ1-2; perhaps TRBD1 as D (6 bases). The TCR was taken from a human donor with classical Hodgkin lymphoma. The CDR3 DNA reads TGTGCCAGCGGGTACAGGGAGTTGTACACCTTC. This encodes CASGYRELYTF.